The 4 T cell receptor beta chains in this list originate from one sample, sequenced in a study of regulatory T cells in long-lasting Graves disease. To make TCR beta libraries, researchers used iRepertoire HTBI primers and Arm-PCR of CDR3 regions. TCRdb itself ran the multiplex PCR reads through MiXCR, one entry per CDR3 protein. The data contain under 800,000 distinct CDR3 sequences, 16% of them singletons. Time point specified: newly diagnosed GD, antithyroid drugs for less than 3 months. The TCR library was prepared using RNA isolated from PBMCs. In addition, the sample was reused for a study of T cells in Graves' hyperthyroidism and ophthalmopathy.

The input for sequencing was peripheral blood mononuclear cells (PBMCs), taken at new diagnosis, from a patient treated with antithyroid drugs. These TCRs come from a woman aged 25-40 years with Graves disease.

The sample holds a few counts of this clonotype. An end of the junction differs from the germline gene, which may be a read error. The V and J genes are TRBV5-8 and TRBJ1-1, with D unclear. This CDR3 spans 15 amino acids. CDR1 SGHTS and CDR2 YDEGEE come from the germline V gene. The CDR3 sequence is CVSSPPIGMNTEAFF. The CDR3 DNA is TGTGTCAGCAGCCCTCCGATAGGCATGAACACTGAAGCTTTCTTT.

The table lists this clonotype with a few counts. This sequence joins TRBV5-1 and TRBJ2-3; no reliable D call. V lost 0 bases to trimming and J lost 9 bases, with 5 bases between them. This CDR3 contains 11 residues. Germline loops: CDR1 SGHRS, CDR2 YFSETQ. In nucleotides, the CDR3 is TGCGCCAGCAGCTTGGACGTAACGCAGTATTTT. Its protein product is CASSLDVTQYF. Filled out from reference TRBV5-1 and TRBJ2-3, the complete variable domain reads KAGVTQTPRYLIKTRGQQVTLSCSPISGHRSVSWYQQTPGQGLQFLFEYFSETQRNKGNFPGRFSGRQFSNSRSEMNVSTLELGDSALYLCASSLDVTQYFGPGTRLTVL.

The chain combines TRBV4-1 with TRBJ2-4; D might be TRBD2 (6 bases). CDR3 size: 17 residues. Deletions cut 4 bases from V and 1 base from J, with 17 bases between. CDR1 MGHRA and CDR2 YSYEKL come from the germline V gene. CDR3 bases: TGCGCCAGCAGCCTCATGGGGGGTTTTCCGGCCAAAAACATTCAGTACTTC. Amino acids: CASSLMGGFPAKNIQYF.

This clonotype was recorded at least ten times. CDR3 nucleotides: TGTGCCAGCAGTTCCCAGAGGGGCGACAGGTCATACGAGCAGTACTTC. Protein product: CASSSQRGDRSYEQYF. The rearrangement uses TRBV28 and TRBJ2-7; a weak D match, TRBD1 (6 bases). The CDR3 runs 16 residues. The V end was cut by 4 bases, the J end by 4 bases, with 20 bases between. CDR1 and CDR2 (germline): MDHEN, SYDVKM.